This T cell receptor beta chain was documented in a study of blood T cells in healthy people across ages. Isolation recovered at least 6 million PBMCs from every sample. CDR3 length: 15 amino acids. Germline V gene sequence: CDR1 MNHNS, CDR2 SASEGT. With V trimmed by 6 bases and J by 3 bases, 7 bases remained unmatched. Combining a sample-barcoded 5' primer with a J-beta primer mix, a second PCR ran for roughly 6 to 11 cycles. The template-switch adaptor, which had 12 random nucleotides, put a tag on each cDNA molecule. TCRdb used MiXCR to reprocess the 5' RACE reads, holding one entry per CDR3 protein. The sample has some 800,000 distinct CDR3 sequences; 25% are singletons. The table lists this clonotype with a few counts. This sample was also put to use in a study of T cells of mothers and their children.

This clonotype originated in a boy between 5 and 17 years old in good health. Sequencing was carried out using blood. The genes are TRBV6-1 and TRBJ1-2, with 10 bases lining up with TRBD1. CDR3 sequence: CASRATGTGDYGYTF. The CDR3 bases are TGTGCCAGCAGAGCGACCGGGACAGGGGACTATGGCTACACCTTC.